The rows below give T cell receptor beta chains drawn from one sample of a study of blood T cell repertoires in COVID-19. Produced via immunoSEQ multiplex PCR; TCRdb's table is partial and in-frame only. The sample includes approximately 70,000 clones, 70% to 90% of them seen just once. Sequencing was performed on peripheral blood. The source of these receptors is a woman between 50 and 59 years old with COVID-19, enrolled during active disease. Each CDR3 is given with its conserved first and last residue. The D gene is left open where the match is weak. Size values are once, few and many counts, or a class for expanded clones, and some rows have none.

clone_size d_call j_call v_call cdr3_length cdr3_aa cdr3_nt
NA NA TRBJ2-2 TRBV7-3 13 CASGVVDTGELFF TGTGCATCAGGGGTTGTTGACACCGGGGAGCTGTTTTTT
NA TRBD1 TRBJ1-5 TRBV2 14 CASEVDRPNQPQHF TGTGCCAGCGAGGTGGACAGGCCCAATCAGCCCCAGCATTTT
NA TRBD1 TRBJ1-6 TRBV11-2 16 CASSSSTGAGNSPLHF TGTGCCAGCAGCTCATCGACAGGGGCAGGTAATTCACCCCTCCACTTT
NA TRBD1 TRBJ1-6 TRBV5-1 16 CASSSGPGQGNSPLHF TGCGCCAGCAGCTCGGGGCCGGGACAGGGAAATTCACCCCTCCACTTT
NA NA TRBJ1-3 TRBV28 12 CAISGRGNTIYF TGTGCCATCAGCGGCCGGGGTAACACCATATATTTT
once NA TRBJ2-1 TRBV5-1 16 CASSIDSPGSYNEQFF TGCGCCAGCAGCATTGACTCCCCCGGCTCTTACAATGAGCAGTTCTTC
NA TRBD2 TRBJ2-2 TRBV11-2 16 CASSRRAGVATGELFF TGTGCCAGCAGCCGACGAGCGGGAGTCGCGACCGGGGAGCTGTTTTTT
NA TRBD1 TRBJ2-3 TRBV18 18 CASSPYFGQGANTDTQYF TGTGCCAGCTCACCTTATTTCGGACAGGGGGCTAACACAGATACGCAGTATTTT
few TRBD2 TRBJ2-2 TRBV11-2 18 CASSSPSGRAGLAGELFF TGTGCCAGCAGCTCCCCTAGCGGGAGGGCCGGGTTGGCCGGGGAGCTGTTTTTT
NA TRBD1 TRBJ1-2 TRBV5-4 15 CASSLAGQGVDGYTF TGTGCCAGCAGCTTGGCGGGGCAGGGGGTGGACGGCTACACCTTC
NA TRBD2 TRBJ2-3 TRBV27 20 CASKRIAGAYPLGGTDTQYF TGTGCCAGCAAGAGGATAGCGGGGGCTTATCCTCTTGGGGGCACAGATACGCAGTATTTT
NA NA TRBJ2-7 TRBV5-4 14 CASSLLGGPYEQYF TGTGCCAGCAGCTTATTAGGGGGACCCTACGAGCAGTACTTC
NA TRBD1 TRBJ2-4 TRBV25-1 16 CASSGTGGLAKNIQYF TGTGCCAGCAGTGGAACAGGGGGTTTAGCCAAAAACATTCAGTACTTC
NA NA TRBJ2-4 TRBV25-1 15 CASSESWPRSDIQYF TGTGCCAGCAGTGAATCATGGCCCCGGAGCGACATTCAGTACTTC
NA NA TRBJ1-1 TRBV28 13 CASSGGRGTEAFF TGTGCCAGCAGCGGCGGTCGGGGGACTGAAGCTTTCTTT
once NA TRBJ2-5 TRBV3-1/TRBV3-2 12 CASSQERGTQYF TGTGCCAGCAGCCAAGAACGGGGGACCCAGTACTTC
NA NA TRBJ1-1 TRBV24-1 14 CATSTSQGRIEAFF TGTGCCACCAGTACTTCACAGGGCAGGATTGAAGCTTTCTTT
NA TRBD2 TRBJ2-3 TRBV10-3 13 CAGRGLETDTQYF TGTGCCGGCAGAGGACTAGAAACAGATACGCAGTATTTT
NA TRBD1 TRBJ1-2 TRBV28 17 CASSLPGQGALIYGYTF TGTGCCAGCAGTTTGCCGGGACAGGGGGCGTTGATCTATGGCTACACCTTC
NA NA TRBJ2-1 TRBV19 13 CASAGAARDEQFF TGTGCCAGCGCAGGAGCTGCCAGGGATGAGCAGTTCTTC
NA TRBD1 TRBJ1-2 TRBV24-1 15 CATSDSYRGRGGYTF TGTGCCACCAGTGATTCCTACAGGGGACGGGGAGGCTACACCTTC
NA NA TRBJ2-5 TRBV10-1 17 CASSPHLDSTPRETQYF TGCGCCAGCAGTCCCCACCTTGACAGTACACCACGGGAGACCCAGTACTTC
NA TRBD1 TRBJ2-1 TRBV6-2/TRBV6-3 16 CASSYSGRGSYNEQFF TGTGCCAGCAGTTACTCGGGCAGGGGGTCCTACAATGAGCAGTTCTTC
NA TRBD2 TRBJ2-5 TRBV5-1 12 CASRSGGETQYF TGCGCCAGCCGAAGCGGGGGAGAGACCCAGTACTTC
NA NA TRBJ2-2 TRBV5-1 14 CASSFRDDTGELFF TGCGCCAGCAGCTTCCGGGATGACACCGGGGAGCTGTTTTTT
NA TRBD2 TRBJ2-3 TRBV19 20 CASSISGPFRLALTTDTQYF TGTGCCAGTAGTATCAGTGGCCCATTCCGACTAGCGCTAACCACAGATACGCAGTATTTT
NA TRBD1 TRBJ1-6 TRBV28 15 CASSPSTGVNSPLHF TGTGCCAGCAGTCCCTCTACAGGGGTGAATTCACCCCTCCACTTT
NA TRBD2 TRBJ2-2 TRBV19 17 CASNTGLAGGRTGELFF TGTGCCAGTAATACGGGACTAGCGGGAGGGCGCACCGGGGAGCTGTTTTTT
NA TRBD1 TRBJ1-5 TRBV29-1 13 CSVGQGKTQPQHF TGCAGCGTTGGACAGGGAAAGACTCAGCCCCAGCATTTT
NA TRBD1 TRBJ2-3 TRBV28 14 CASRKDRVIHTQYF TGTGCCAGCAGGAAGGACAGGGTGATTCATACGCAGTATTTT
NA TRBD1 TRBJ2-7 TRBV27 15 CASRATGSSSYEQYF TGTGCCAGCAGGGCGACAGGGAGCAGCTCCTACGAGCAGTACTTC
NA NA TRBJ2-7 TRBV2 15 CASSSQGVRSYEQYF TGTGCCAGCAGTTCCCAGGGCGTCCGGTCCTACGAGCAGTACTTC
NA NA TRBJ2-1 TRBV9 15 CASSVVGGGYNEQFF TGTGCCAGCAGCGTGGTGGGAGGGGGTTACAATGAGCAGTTCTTC
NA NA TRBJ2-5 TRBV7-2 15 CASSLGLPSQETQYF TGTGCCAGCAGCCTCGGACTTCCCTCCCAAGAGACCCAGTACTTC
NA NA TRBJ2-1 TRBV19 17 CASSPPLNPASADEQFF TGTGCCAGTAGTCCACCGTTGAATCCAGCGTCCGCAGATGAGCAGTTCTTC
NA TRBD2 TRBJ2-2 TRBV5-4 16 CASSLVSGRVTGELFF TGTGCCAGCAGCTTGGTTAGCGGGAGAGTCACCGGGGAGCTGTTTTTT
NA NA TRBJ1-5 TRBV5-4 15 CASSLGGRLNQPQHF TGTGCCAGCAGCTTGGGGGGGCGGCTCAATCAGCCCCAGCATTTT
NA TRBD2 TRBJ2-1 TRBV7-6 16 CASSLVPSGSGNEQFF TGTGCCAGCAGCTTAGTCCCTAGCGGGAGTGGGAATGAGCAGTTCTTC
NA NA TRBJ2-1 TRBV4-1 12 CASSQGRNEQFF TGCGCCAGCAGCCAAGGGCGGAATGAGCAGTTCTTC
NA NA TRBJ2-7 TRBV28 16 CASTYIEGISSYEQYF TGTGCCAGCACATATATAGAGGGTATAAGCTCCTACGAGCAGTACTTC
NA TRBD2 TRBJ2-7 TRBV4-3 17 CASSQEIDAGGTYEQYF TGCGCCAGCAGCCAAGAAATAGACGCGGGAGGGACCTACGAGCAGTACTTC
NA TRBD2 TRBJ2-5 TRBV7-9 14 CASSLTSGEETQYF TGTGCCAGCAGCTTGACTAGCGGGGAAGAGACCCAGTACTTC
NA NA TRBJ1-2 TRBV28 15 CASSLTVRANYGYTF TGTGCCAGCAGTCTCACTGTTCGAGCTAACTATGGCTACACCTTC
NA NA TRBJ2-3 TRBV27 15 CASSHRAARGDTQYF TGTGCCAGCAGCCACAGGGCTGCACGAGGAGATACGCAGTATTTT
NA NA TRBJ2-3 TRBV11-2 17 CASSLDLVRDGTDTQYF TGTGCCAGCAGCTTAGATCTGGTGCGGGATGGCACAGATACGCAGTATTTT
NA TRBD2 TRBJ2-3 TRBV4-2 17 CASSQALAGGPTDTQYF TGTGCCAGCAGCCAAGCACTAGCGGGAGGGCCAACAGATACGCAGTATTTT